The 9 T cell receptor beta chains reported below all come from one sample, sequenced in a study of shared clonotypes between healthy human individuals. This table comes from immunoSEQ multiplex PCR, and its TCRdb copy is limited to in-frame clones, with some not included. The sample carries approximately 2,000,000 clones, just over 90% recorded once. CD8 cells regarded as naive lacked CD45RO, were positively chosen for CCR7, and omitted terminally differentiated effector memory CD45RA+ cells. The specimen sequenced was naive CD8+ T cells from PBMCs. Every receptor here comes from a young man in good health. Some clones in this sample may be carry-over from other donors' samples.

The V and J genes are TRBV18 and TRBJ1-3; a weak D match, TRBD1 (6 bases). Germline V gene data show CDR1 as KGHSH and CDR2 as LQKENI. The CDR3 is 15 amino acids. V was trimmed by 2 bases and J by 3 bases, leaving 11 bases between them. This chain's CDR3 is CASSPESRGGNTIYF. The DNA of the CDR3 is TGTGCCAGCTCACCAGAATCCAGGGGTGGAAACACCATATATTTT.

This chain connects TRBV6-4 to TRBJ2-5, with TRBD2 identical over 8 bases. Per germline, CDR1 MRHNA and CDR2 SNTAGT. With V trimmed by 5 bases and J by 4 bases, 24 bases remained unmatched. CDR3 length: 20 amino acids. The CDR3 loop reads CASSSTHSGVRGMAGETQYF. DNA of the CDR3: TGTGCCAGCAGTTCAACACATAGCGGGGTAAGGGGTATGGCCGGAGAGACCCAGTACTTC.

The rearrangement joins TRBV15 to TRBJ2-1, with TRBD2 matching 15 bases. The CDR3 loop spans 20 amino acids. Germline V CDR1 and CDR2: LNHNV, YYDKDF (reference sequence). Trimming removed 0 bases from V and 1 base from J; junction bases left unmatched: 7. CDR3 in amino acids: CATSRDYSGTSGRSYNEQFF. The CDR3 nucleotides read TGTGCCACCAGCAGAGACTATAGCGGGACTAGCGGGAGGTCCTACAATGAGCAGTTCTTC.

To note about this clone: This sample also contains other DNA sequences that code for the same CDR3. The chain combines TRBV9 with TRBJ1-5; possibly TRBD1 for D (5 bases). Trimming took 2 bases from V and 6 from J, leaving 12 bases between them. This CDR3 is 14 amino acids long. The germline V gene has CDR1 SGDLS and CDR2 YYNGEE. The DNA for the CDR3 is TGTGCCAGCAGCGTCGGGGGTTTTGGTCAGCCCCAGCATTTT. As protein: CASSVGGFGQPQHF.

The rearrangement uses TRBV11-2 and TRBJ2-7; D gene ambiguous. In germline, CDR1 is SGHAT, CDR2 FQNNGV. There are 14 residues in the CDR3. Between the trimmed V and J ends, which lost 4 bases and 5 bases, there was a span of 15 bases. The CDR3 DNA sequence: TGTGCCAGCAGCTCAGGACCGAGACCCGACGAGCAGTACTTC. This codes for CASSSGPRPDEQYF.

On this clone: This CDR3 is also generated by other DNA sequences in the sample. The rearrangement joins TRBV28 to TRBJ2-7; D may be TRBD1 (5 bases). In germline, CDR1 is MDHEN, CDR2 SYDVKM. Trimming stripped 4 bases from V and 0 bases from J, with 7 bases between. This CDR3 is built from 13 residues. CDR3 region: CASSSDSSYEQYF. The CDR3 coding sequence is TGTGCCAGCAGTTCAGACAGCTCCTACGAGCAGTACTTC.

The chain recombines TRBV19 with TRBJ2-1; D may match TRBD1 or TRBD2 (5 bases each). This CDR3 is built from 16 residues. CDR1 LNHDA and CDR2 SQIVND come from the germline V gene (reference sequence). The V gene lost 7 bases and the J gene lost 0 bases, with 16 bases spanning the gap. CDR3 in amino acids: CASNARDRSSYNEQFF. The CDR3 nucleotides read TGTGCCAGTAACGCACGGGACCGGAGCTCCTACAATGAGCAGTTCTTC.

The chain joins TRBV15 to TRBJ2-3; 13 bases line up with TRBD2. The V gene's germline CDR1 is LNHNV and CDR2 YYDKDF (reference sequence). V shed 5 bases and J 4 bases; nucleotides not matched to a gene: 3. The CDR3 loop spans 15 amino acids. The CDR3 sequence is CATSGLAGEADTQYF. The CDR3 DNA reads TGTGCCACCAGCGGACTAGCGGGAGAGGCAGATACGCAGTATTTT. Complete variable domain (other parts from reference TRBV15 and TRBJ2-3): DAMVIQNPRYQVTQFGKPVTLSCSQTLNHNVMYWYQQKSSQAPKLLFHYYDKDFNNEADTPDNFQSRRPNTSFCFLDIRSPGLGDTAMYLCATSGLAGEADTQYFGPGTRLTVL.

CDR3 region: CASSPGPSGRGETQYF. The CDR3 DNA sequence: TGTGCCAGCAGCCCAGGACCTAGCGGGAGGGGGGAGACCCAGTACTTC. The V call is TRBV4-2, the J call TRBJ2-5; 12 positions agree with TRBD2. The junction had 8 bases not matched to a gene; V was cut back by 4 bases and J by 5 bases. Germline assignment: CDR1 LGHNA and CDR2 YNFKEQ. The CDR3 consists of 16 residues.